Following are 28 T cell receptor beta chains from one sample sequenced in a study of spatial heterogeneity in lung cancer. MiXCR was run by TCRdb on the 5' RACE reads, yielding one entry per CDR3 protein. Of 28,000 or so distinct CDR3 sequences in the sample, around 9.2% are singletons; the top ten hold 35% to 40%. Stated time point: sample taken at primary tumor resection. The authors sequenced whole RNA from tumor, nontumor lung or frozen PBMC without sorting. Sequencing used PBMCs, obtained at surgery. These TCRs come from a female donor with early-stage non-small cell lung cancer.

The V gene is TRBV5-4, the J gene TRBJ2-3; D is possibly TRBD2 (5 bases). Germline CDR1 is SGHNT and CDR2 is YYREEE (reference sequence). This CDR3 is 15 amino acids long. Between the trimmed V and J ends, which lost 0 bases and 1 base, there was a span of 9 bases. CDR3: CASSLDGLRTDTQYF. Here the CDR3 DNA reads TGTGCCAGCAGCTTGGACGGACTCCGCACAGATACGCAGTATTTT.

This clonotype was seen at least ten times. The CDR3 nucleotides read TGTGCCAGTAGCTTATACTCCTACAATGAGCAGTTCTTC. Its translation: CASSLYSYNEQFF. The chain couples TRBV19 to TRBJ2-1; D not certain. CDR1 and CDR2 from the germline V gene are LNHDA and SQIVND (reference sequence). Trimming took off 6 bases at V and 0 bases at J, with 6 bases between the two ends. The CDR3 has 13 residues.

The V and J genes are TRBV5-4 and TRBJ2-3, with D uncertain. Germline V gene lookup returns CDR1 SGHNT and CDR2 YYREEE (reference sequence). The CDR3 is made up of 11 amino acids. V was pared by 3 bases and J by 6 bases, with 5 bases between. The CDR3 reads CASSSPDTQYF. In DNA, the CDR3 is TGTGCCAGCAGCTCCCCGGATACGCAGTATTTT.

The rearrangement uses TRBV7-2 and TRBJ2-3; maybe TRBD2 (5 bases). This CDR3 comprises 16 residues. Germline V gene lookup returns CDR1 SGHTA and CDR2 FQGNSA. Trimming took off 0 bases at V and 0 bases at J, with 10 bases between the two ends. In nucleotides, the CDR3 is TGTGCCAGCAGCTTAGCGGGAGCAGCTAGCACAGATACGCAGTATTTT. Protein sequence: CASSLAGAASTDTQYF.

This clonotype was recorded a few times. The J gene is TRBJ2-6, the V gene TRBV5-4; D is possibly TRBD1 or TRBD2 (5 bases each). The germline CDR1 and CDR2 sequences are SGHNT and YYREEE (reference sequence). The CDR3 is made up of 16 amino acids. V gave up 0 bases and J gave up 1 base, with 8 bases separating them. The CDR3 here is CASSLGGGSGANVLTF. DNA for the CDR3: TGTGCCAGCAGCTTGGGTGGGGGATCTGGGGCCAACGTCCTGACTTTC.

Comment on this clonotype: This sequence may be a read error, since a much larger clone differs from it by one base. The chain combines TRBV20-1 with TRBJ2-5; D may be TRBD1 (6 bases). Germline values: CDR1 DFQATT, CDR2 SNEGSKA (reference sequence). CDR3 length: 13 residues. The CDR3, as DNA: TGCAGTGCCAGAGGACAGTCGCGAGAGACCCAGTACTTC. Its protein product is CSARGQSRETQYF.

This clonotype was recorded many times. The V call is TRBV28, the J call TRBJ2-7, with 10 bases that match TRBD1. CDR3 length equals 17 residues. Germline values: CDR1 MDHEN, CDR2 SYDVKM. J was trimmed by 3 bases and V by 3 bases; bases with no gene match: 11. This chain's CDR3 is CASSLPATGGYFYEQYF. In DNA form, the CDR3 reads TGTGCCAGCAGTTTGCCCGCGACAGGGGGCTATTTCTACGAGCAGTACTTC.

This clonotype was seen at least ten times. The chain uses TRBV11-1 and TRBJ1-1; the D gene is possibly TRBD1 (5 bases). The CDR3 contains 12 residues. V lost 5 bases and J lost 7, with 11 bases in between. Looked up from germline, CDR1 is SGHAT and CDR2 is FQDESV (reference sequence). CDR3 nucleotide sequence: TGTGCCAGCAGCCAGGGATCTCGTGAAGCTTTCTTT. Its translation: CASSQGSREAFF.

This clonotype has a handful of counts. The V gene is TRBV28, the J gene TRBJ1-1; D gene ambiguous. The germline V and J ends were trimmed by 3 bases and 6 bases, with 8 bases remaining between them. The length of the CDR3 is 12 residues. Germline-derived CDR1 and CDR2 are MDHEN and SYDVKM. CDR3: CASSLERPEAFF. The DNA of the CDR3 is TGTGCCAGCAGTTTGGAACGACCTGAAGCTTTCTTT.

This clonotype occurred many times. This chain connects TRBV7-2 to TRBJ2-1, with 14 bases lining up with TRBD2. V lost 4 bases to trimming and J lost 8 bases; unmatched junction nucleotides: 7. The CDR3 extends over 16 amino acids. Germline CDR1 and CDR2: SGHTA and FQGNSA. The CDR3 DNA sequence: TGTGCCAGCAGCTCCGTCGGGACTAGCGGGAGAGATGAGCAGTTCTTC. Translated, it gives CASSSVGTSGRDEQFF.

This clonotype showed up many times. The J gene is TRBJ2-6, the V gene TRBV29-1; D uncertain. The CDR3 spans 11 residues. Per germline, CDR1 SQVTM and CDR2 ANQGSEA. V shed 6 bases and J shed 6 bases, with 6 bases lying between them. The CDR3 DNA reads as TGCAGCGTCCAGGAGGCCAACGTCCTGACTTTC. It is translated as CSVQEANVLTF.

This clonotype has at least ten counts. V and J are TRBV4-1 and TRBJ1-4; tentative D call: TRBD1 (6 bases). Germline V lookup: CDR1 MGHRA, CDR2 YSYEKL. The V end lost 1 base, the J end lost 6 bases, and 12 bases lay between the germline ends. The CDR3 spans 15 residues. CDR3 amino acids: CASSQAVGGDEKLFF. The CDR3 nucleotides are TGCGCCAGCAGCCAAGCTGTCGGGGGCGATGAAAAACTGTTTTTT.

In its sample, this clonotype was seen a few times. The rearrangement uses TRBV5-1 and TRBJ1-2, with a weak D call TRBD1 (6 bases). In germline, CDR1 is SGHRS, CDR2 YFSETQ. This CDR3 is 16 amino acids long. V lost 6 bases, J lost 0 bases, and 18 bases lay in between. CDR3 nucleotide sequence: TGCGCCAGCACCATGGACAGCGCCCGACCTAACTATGGCTACACCTTC. Amino acids: CASTMDSARPNYGYTF. The full variable domain, completed using reference TRBV5-1 and TRBJ1-2, is KAGVTQTPRYLIKTRGQQVTLSCSPISGHRSVSWYQQTPGQGLQFLFEYFSETQRNKGNFPGRFSGRQFSNSRSEMNVSTLELGDSALYLCASTMDSARPNYGYTFGSGTRLTVV.

There are many counts of this clonotype. V and J are TRBV3-1 and TRBJ1-3; D is unresolved. In germline, CDR1 is LGHDT, CDR2 YNNKEL (reference sequence). The length of the CDR3 is 15 residues. The V end was cut by 3 bases, the J end by 1 base, with 10 bases between. The CDR3 spells CASSHDSVSGNTIYF. CDR3 DNA: TGTGCCAGCAGCCATGACTCTGTTTCTGGAAACACCATATATTTT.

This clonotype was recorded at least ten times. The chain links TRBV5-1 to TRBJ2-3; D possibly corresponds to TRBD2 (6 bases). Germline values: CDR1 SGHRS, CDR2 YFSETQ. V lost 1 base and J 2 bases, leaving 14 bases between the germline ends. This CDR3 is 16 amino acids long. The CDR3 spells CASSLRSIADTDTQYF. Here the CDR3 DNA reads TGCGCCAGCAGCTTGAGGTCTATAGCGGACACAGATACGCAGTATTTT.

The chain links TRBV12-5 to TRBJ2-5, with unresolved D. V lost 6 bases and J lost 2, with 13 bases in between. Germline V lookup: CDR1 LGHNT, CDR2 FRNRAP. CDR3 length equals 14 residues. The CDR3: CASGQNTLQETQYF. CDR3 DNA sequence: TGTGCTAGTGGCCAAAATACCCTTCAAGAGACCCAGTACTTC.

In DNA form, the CDR3 reads TGTGCCAGCAGTTCCCGGGCAGGGTCAGGGGAGACCCAGTACTTC. It specifies CASSSRAGSGETQYF. The V and J genes are TRBV6-6 and TRBJ2-5, with a tentative D call TRBD1 (5 bases). The length of the CDR3 is 15 residues. Trimming removed 4 bases at V and 5 bases at J, with 17 bases between. Germline values: CDR1 MNHNY, CDR2 SVGAGI (reference sequence).

V and J are TRBV19 and TRBJ1-5; tentative D call: TRBD1 (5 bases). Germline CDR1 and CDR2: LNHDA and SQIVND (reference sequence). The CDR3 consists of 15 residues. Between the trimmed V and J ends, which lost 6 bases and 0 bases, there was a span of 12 bases. CDR3 sequence: CASRTAGPSNQPQHF. The CDR3, as DNA: TGTGCCAGTAGGACGGCGGGGCCTAGCAATCAGCCCCAGCATTTT. The variable domain in full, with the rest retrieved from reference TRBV19 and TRBJ1-5, is DGGITQSPKYLFRKEGQNVTLSCEQNLNHDAMYWYRQDPGQGLRLIYYSQIVNDFQKGDIAEGYSVSREKKESFPLTVTSAQKNPTAFYLCASRTAGPSNQPQHFGDGTRLSIL.

This clonotype was observed at least ten times. CDR3 protein: CASRIGTFTDTQYF. In DNA, the CDR3 is TGTGCCAGCCGCATCGGCACCTTCACAGATACGCAGTATTTT. The V and J genes are TRBV19 and TRBJ2-3; D uncertain. Trimming removed 9 bases from V and 2 bases from J, with 15 bases in between. Looked up from germline, CDR1 is LNHDA and CDR2 is SQIVND (reference sequence). The CDR3 is 14 amino acids.

This clonotype was seen more than once but under ten times. The V and J genes are TRBV7-2 and TRBJ1-1; no definite D call. Trimming removed 1 base from V and 1 base from J, with 10 bases in between. CDR1 is SGHTA, CDR2 FQGNSA, per germline. The CDR3 spans 15 residues. CDR3 residues: CASSLEVRRNTEAFF. CDR3 sequence (DNA): TGTGCCAGCAGCTTAGAAGTCAGGAGGAACACTGAAGCTTTCTTT.

This clonotype was recorded a few times. The chain couples TRBV7-9 to TRBJ2-7; TRBD2 matches 10 bases. Germline V gives CDR1 SEHNR, CDR2 FQNEAQ (reference sequence). The CDR3 runs 15 residues. With 5 bases clipped from V and 3 bases from J, the junction kept 7 bases outside the gene matches. As DNA, the CDR3 is TGTGCCAGCAGCCCTCCAGCGGGAGGGGGCTACGAGCAGTACGTC. It is translated as CASSPPAGGGYEQYV.

This clonotype showed up many times. The chain combines TRBV5-1 with TRBJ2-2, with D perhaps matching TRBD2 (5 bases). The V end lost 4 bases, the J end lost 4 bases, and 14 bases lay between the germline ends. The CDR3 runs 15 residues. Germline V gives CDR1 SGHRS, CDR2 YFSETQ. In DNA form, the CDR3 reads TGCGCCAGCAGCCCAGATGGGAGAGGCACCGGGGAGCTGTTTTTT. Translating gives CASSPDGRGTGELFF.

The chain is built from TRBV5-1 and TRBJ2-5; either TRBD1 or TRBD2 may fit D (5 bases each). V lost 2 bases and J 2 bases, leaving 10 bases between the germline ends. The germline CDR1 and CDR2 sequences are SGHRS and YFSETQ. The CDR3 totals 14 residues. The CDR3 nucleotides are TGCGCCAGCAGCTTATCGGGGCGGCAAGAGACCCAGTACTTC. It is translated as CASSLSGRQETQYF.

This clonotype was counted many times. The chain is built from TRBV2 and TRBJ2-7; perhaps TRBD1 as D (6 bases). This CDR3 is built from 15 residues. CDR1 is SNHLY and CDR2 is FYNNEI in the germline V gene. Trimming took 8 bases from V and 5 from J, leaving 22 bases between them. The chain's CDR3 is CASRSMRGRINEQYF. As DNA, the CDR3 is TGTGCCAGCCGCTCGATGAGGGGGAGAATCAACGAGCAGTACTTC.

This clonotype was picked up a small number of times. The genes are TRBV4-2 and TRBJ2-5, with D unresolved. The CDR3 is 13 residues long. Trimming cost V 1 base and J 0 bases, with 3 bases left between them. The germline V gene encodes CDR1 LGHNA and CDR2 YNFKEQ. CDR3 coding DNA: TGTGCCAGCAGCCAAGGGCACCAAGAGACCCAGTACTTC. Protein sequence: CASSQGHQETQYF.

There are many counts of this clonotype. V is TRBV7-9 and J is TRBJ2-5, with D hard to call. Trimming removed 3 bases at V and 5 bases at J, with 10 bases between. Germline assignment: CDR1 SEHNR and CDR2 FQNEAQ (reference sequence). CDR3 length: 13 residues. CDR3 in amino acids: CASSFGRAETQYF. The CDR3 coding sequence is TGTGCCAGCAGCTTCGGAAGGGCGGAGACCCAGTACTTC.

This clonotype was observed many times. CDR3 region: CASSQDRGWTGELFF. The CDR3 region has the DNA TGCGCCAGCAGCCAAGATCGGGGGTGGACCGGGGAGCTGTTTTTT. The V and J genes are TRBV4-3 and TRBJ2-2, with D tentatively TRBD2 (6 bases). Germline loops: CDR1 LGHNA, CDR2 YSLEER. V lost 0 bases to trimming and J lost 5 bases, with 10 bases between them. The CDR3 runs 15 residues.

In the case of this clonotype: Possible read error: a much larger clone is one base away. The chain combines TRBV7-9 with TRBJ1-5, with 8 bases lining up with TRBD1. V gave up 5 bases and J gave up 15 bases; unmatched junction bases: 15. The CDR3 spans 14 residues. Germline lookup yields CDR1 SEHNR and CDR2 FQNEAQ (reference sequence). This chain's CDR3 is CASSTSDRVWSRHF. In nucleotides, the CDR3 is TGTGCCAGCAGCACTTCGGACAGGGTTTGGTCCCGGCATTTT. Combining the CDR3 with reference TRBV7-9 and TRBJ1-5 gives the whole variable domain DTGVSQNPRHKITKRGQNVTFRCDPISEHNRLYWYRQTLGQGPEFLTYFQNEAQLEKSRLLSDRFSAERPKGSFSTLEIQRTEQGDSAMYLCASSTSDRVWSRHFGDGTRLSIL.